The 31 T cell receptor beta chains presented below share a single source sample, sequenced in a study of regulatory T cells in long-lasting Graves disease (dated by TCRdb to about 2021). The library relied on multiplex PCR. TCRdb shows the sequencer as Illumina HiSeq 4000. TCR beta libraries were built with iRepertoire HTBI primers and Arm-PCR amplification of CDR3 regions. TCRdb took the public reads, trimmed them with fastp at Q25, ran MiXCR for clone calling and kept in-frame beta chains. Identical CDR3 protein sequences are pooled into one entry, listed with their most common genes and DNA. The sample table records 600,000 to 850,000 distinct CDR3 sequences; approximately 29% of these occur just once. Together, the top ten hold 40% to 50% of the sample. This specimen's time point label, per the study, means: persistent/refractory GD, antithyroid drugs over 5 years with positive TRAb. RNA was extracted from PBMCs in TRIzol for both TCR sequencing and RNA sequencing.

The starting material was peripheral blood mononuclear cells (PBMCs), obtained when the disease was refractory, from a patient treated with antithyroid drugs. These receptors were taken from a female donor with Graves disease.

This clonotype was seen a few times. The CDR3, as DNA: TGTGCCAGCAGTGAACAGGGTCGGGGGAACGAGCAGTACTTC. Translation: CASSEQGRGNEQYF. The chain links TRBV6-1 to TRBJ2-7, with a possible D match to TRBD2 (6 bases). CDR3 length equals 14 residues. Germline CDR1 MNHNS, CDR2 SASEGT. The V gene lost 2 bases and the J gene lost 5 bases, with 13 bases spanning the gap.

DNA of the CDR3: TGTGCCAGCCTCGCTCGACTTAACTATGGCTACACCTTC. The encoded protein is CASLARLNYGYTF. The rearrangement uses TRBV2 and TRBJ1-2; no clear D gene. V lost 8 bases, J lost 1 base, and 11 bases lay in between. This CDR3 has 13 amino acids. Per the germline V gene, CDR1 is SNHLY and CDR2 is FYNNEI.

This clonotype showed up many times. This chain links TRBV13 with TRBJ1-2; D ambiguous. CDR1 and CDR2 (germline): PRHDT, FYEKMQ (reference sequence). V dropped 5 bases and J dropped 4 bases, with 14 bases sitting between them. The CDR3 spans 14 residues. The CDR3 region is CASSLHGPVYGYTF. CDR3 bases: TGTGCCAGCAGCCTTCACGGACCGGTCTATGGCTACACCTTC.

CDR3 DNA sequence: TGTGCCAGCAGCTCAACGGGACTAGGTACAGATACGCAGTATTTT. Translating it yields CASSSTGLGTDTQYF. The chain links TRBV7-3 to TRBJ2-3, with 8 bases identical to TRBD2. CDR1 and CDR2 from the germline V gene are SGHTA and FQGTGA. Trimming cost V 4 bases and J 3 bases; bases outside gene matches: 6. The CDR3 is 15 amino acids.

CDR3 sequence reads: CASSIDLGTEAFF. In DNA, the CDR3 is TGTGCCAGTAGTATAGATCTGGGAACTGAAGCTTTCTTT. This chain uses TRBV19 with TRBJ1-1; no reliable D call. The germline V gene encodes CDR1 LNHDA and CDR2 SQIVND (reference sequence). The CDR3 contains 13 residues. Trimming cost V 0 bases and J 5 bases, with 7 bases left between them.

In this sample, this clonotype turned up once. CDR3 nucleotide sequence: TGCGCCAGCAGCTTAGAAGGGAACGACAATCAGCCCCAGCATTTT. Amino acid sequence: CASSLEGNDNQPQHF. The chain uses TRBV5-1 and TRBJ1-5; D gene unclear. Trimming took off 2 bases at V and 3 bases at J, with 12 bases between the two ends. The CDR3 has 15 residues. CDR1 is SGHRS and CDR2 is YFSETQ in the germline V gene.

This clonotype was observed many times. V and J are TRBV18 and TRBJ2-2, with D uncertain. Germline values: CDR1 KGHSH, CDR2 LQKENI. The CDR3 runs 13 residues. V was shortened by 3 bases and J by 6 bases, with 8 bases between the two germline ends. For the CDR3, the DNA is TGTGCCAGCTCACCGCCGCGCCCCGGGGAGCTGTTTTTT. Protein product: CASSPPRPGELFF.

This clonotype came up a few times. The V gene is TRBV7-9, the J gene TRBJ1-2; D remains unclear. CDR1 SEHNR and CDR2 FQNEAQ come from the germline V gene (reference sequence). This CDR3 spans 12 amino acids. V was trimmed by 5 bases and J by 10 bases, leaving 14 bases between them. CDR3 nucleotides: TGTGCCAGCAGCCCTGTGACCGATCTCTACACCTTC. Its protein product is CASSPVTDLYTF.

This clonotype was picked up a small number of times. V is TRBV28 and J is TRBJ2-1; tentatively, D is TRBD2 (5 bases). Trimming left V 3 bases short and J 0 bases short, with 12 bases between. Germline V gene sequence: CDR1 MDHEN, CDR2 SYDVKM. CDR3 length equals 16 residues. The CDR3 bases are TGTGCCAGCAGTTTGGACTCTAGGAGCTCCTACAATGAGCAGTTCTTC. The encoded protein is CASSLDSRSSYNEQFF. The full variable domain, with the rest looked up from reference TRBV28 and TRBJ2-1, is DVKVTQSSRYLVKRTGEKVFLECVQDMDHENMFWYRQDPGLGLRLIYFSYDVKMKEKGDIPEGYSVSREKKERFSLILESASTNQTSMYLCASSLDSRSSYNEQFFGPGTRLTVL.

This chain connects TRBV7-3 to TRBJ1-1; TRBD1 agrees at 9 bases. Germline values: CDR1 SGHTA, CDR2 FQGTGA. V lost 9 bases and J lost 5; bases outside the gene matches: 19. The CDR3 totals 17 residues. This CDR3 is CASSIAGQGMSWTEAFF. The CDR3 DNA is TGTGCCAGTAGTATAGCCGGACAGGGGATGAGTTGGACTGAAGCTTTCTTT.

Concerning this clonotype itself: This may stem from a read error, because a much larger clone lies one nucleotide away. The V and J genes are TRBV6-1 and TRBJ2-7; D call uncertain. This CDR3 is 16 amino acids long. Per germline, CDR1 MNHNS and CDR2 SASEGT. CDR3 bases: TGTGCCAGCAGACTATACCGAGGTGGTGCCTCCTACAAGCAGTACTTC. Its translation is CASRLYRGGASYKQYF.

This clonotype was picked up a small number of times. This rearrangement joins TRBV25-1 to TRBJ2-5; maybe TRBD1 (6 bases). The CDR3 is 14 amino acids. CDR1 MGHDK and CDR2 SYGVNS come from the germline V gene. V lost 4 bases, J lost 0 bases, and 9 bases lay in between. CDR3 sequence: CASSARDNQETQYF. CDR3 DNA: TGTGCCAGCAGTGCAAGGGACAACCAAGAGACCCAGTACTTC.

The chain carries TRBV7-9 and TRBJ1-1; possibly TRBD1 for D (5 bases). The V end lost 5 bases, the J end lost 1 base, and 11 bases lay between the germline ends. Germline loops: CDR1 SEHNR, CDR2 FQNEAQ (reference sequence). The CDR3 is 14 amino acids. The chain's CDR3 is CASSQGDPNTEAFF. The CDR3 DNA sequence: TGTGCCAGCAGCCAAGGGGACCCGAACACTGAAGCTTTCTTT.

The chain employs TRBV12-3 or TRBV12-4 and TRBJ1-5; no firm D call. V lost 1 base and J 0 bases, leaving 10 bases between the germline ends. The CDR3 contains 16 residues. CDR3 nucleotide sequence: TGTGCCAGCAGTTTAGGTCCCAGTACTAGCAATCAGCCCCAGCATTTT. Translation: CASSLGPSTSNQPQHF.

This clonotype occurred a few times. The CDR3, as DNA: TGTGCCAGCAGCCGAGGACGGTTCAACACTGAAGCTTTCTTT. Protein: CASSRGRFNTEAFF. This sequence joins TRBV28 and TRBJ1-1; no clear D gene. This CDR3 comprises 14 residues. CDR1 is MDHEN and CDR2 is SYDVKM in the germline V gene. V was shortened by 6 bases and J by 2 bases, with 13 bases between the two germline ends.

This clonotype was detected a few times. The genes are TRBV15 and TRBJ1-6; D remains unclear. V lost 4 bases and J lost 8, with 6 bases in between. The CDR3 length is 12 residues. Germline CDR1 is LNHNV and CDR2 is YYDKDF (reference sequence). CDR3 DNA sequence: TGTGCCACCAGCACCTCTTATTCACCCCTCCACTTT. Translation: CATSTSYSPLHF.

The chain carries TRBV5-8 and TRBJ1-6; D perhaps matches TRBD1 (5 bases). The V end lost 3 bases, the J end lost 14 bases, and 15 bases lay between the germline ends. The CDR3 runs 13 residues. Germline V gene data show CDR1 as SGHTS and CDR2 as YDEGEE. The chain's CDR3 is CASSWGGGETLHF. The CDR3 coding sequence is TGTGCCAGCAGCTGGGGGGGAGGCGAGACCCTCCACTTT.

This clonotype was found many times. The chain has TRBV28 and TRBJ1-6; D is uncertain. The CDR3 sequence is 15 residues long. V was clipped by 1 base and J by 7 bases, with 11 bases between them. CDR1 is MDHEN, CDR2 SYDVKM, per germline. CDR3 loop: CASSLSRQRNSPLHF. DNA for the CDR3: TGTGCCAGCAGTTTATCCCGCCAGCGCAATTCACCCCTCCACTTT.

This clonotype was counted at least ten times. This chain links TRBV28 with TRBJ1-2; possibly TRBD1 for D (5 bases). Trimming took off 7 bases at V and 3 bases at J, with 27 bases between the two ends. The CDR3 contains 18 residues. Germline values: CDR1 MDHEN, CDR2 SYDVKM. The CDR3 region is CASNFPLGLGVEDYGYTF. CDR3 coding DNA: TGTGCCAGCAATTTCCCCCTCGGGCTAGGGGTTGAGGACTATGGCTACACCTTC.

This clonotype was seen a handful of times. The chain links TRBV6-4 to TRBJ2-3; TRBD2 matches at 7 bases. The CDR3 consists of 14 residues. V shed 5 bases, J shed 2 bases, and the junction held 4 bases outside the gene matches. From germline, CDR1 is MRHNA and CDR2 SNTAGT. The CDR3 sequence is CASSKAGITDTQYF. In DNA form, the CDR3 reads TGTGCCAGCAGTAAAGCGGGGATCACAGATACGCAGTATTTT.

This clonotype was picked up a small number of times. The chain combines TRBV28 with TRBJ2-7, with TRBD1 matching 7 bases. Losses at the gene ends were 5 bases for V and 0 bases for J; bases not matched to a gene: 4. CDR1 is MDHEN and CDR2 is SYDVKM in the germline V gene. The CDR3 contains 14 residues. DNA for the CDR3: TGTGCCAGCAGTAAAGGGGGCAACTCCTACGAGCAGTACTTC. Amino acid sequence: CASSKGGNSYEQYF.

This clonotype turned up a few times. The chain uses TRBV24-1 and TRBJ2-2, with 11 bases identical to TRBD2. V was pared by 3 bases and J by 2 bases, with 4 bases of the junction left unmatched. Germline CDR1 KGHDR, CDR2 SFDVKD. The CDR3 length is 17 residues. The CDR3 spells CATSDPGTSGNTGELFF. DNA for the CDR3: TGTGCCACCAGTGATCCCGGGACTAGCGGAAACACCGGGGAGCTGTTTTTT.

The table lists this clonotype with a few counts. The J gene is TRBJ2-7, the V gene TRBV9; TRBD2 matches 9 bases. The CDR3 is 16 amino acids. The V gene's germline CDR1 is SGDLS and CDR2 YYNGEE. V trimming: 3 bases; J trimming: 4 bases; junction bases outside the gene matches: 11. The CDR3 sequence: CASSGPLASGTYEQYF. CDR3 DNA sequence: TGTGCCAGCAGCGGACCTTTGGCTAGCGGGACGTACGAGCAGTACTTC.

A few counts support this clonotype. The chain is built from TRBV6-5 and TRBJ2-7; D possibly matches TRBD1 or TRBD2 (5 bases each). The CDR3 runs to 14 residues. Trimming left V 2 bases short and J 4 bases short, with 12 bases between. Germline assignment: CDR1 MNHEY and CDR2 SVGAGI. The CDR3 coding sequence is TGTGCCAGCAGTTACGTCAGGGACCTATACGAGCAGTACTTC. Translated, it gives CASSYVRDLYEQYF.

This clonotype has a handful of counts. CDR3 DNA sequence: TGTGCCAGCAGTAGAGGACAGGGGGGGACCTACGAGCAGTACTTC. Translated, it gives CASSRGQGGTYEQYF. This rearrangement joins TRBV6-1 to TRBJ2-7, with 10 bases identical to TRBD1. The V and J ends lost 5 bases and 2 bases, in that order; junction bases with no gene match: 6. Looked up from germline, CDR1 is MNHNS and CDR2 is SASEGT. The CDR3 contains 15 residues.

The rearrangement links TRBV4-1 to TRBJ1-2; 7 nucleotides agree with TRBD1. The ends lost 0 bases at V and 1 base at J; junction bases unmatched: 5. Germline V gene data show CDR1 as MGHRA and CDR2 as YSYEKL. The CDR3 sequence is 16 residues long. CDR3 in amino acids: CASSQEPGQRNYGYTF. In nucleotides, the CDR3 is TGCGCCAGCAGCCAAGAACCGGGACAGCGTAACTATGGCTACACCTTC.

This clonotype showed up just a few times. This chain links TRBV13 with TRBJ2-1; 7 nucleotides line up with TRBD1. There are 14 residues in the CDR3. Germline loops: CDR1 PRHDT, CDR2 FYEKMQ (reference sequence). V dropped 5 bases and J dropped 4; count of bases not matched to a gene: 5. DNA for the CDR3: TGTGCCAGCAGCCCTGCGACAGGGTACAATGAGCAGTTCTTC. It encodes CASSPATGYNEQFF.

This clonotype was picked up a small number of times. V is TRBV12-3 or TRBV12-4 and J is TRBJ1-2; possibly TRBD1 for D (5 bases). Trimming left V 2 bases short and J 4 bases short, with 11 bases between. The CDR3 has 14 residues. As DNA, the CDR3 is TGTGCCAGCAGTTTATTTCTCGGGGGCTATGGCTACACCTTC. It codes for CASSLFLGGYGYTF.

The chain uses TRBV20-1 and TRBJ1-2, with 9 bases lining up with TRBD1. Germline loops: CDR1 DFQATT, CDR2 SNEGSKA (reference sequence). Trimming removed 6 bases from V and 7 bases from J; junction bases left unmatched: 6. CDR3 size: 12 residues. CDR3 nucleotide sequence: TGCAGTGCGACCGGGACAGGGTTTGGCTACACCTTC. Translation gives CSATGTGFGYTF.

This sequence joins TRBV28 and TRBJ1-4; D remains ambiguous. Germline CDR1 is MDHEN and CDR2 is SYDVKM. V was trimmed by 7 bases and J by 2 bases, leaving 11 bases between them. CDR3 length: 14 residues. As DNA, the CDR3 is TGTGCCAGCAACTCGGGGTATACTAATGAAAAACTGTTTTTT. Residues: CASNSGYTNEKLFF.

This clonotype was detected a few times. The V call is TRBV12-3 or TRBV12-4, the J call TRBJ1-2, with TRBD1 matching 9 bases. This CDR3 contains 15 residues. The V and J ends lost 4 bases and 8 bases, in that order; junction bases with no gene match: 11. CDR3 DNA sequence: TGTGCCAGCAGTTCGATGGGACAGGGAGCCGGAGGCTACACCTTC. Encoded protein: CASSSMGQGAGGYTF.